A selection of T cell receptor beta chains follows, all from one sample in a study of blood T cell repertoires in COVID-19. Clones were read by immunoSEQ multiplex PCR, and TCRdb kept only the in-frame ones, dropping some. The table lists roughly 120,000 clones, under 90% of them singletons. The sample comprised peripheral blood. The origin of the receptors is a woman aged 60-75 years with acute or convalescent COVID-19. Each CDR3 is given with its conserved first and last residue. Each record gives: CDR3 length, J gene, V gene, D gene, clone size, CDR3 protein, CDR3 DNA. D genes are given only for firm matches. A row's size may be missing; if present it is once, few, many or a size class.

>12|TRBJ1-1|TRBV29-1|TRBD1|NA
CSVESDRAEAFF
TGCAGCGTTGAATCCGACAGGGCTGAAGCTTTCTTT
>22|TRBJ1-6|TRBV2|TRBD1|NA
CASRLRGQGAGGSGSYNSPLHF
TGTGCCAGCAGACTTCGGGGGCAGGGGGCAGGTGGCTCCGGCTCCTATAATTCACCCCTCCACTTT
>15|TRBJ2-2|TRBV6-5|NA|NA
CASGVGEANTGELFF
TGTGCCAGCGGAGTCGGGGAAGCGAACACCGGGGAGCTGTTTTTT
>15|TRBJ1-4|TRBV5-6|TRBD1|NA
CASSPLGQGNEKLFF
TGTGCCAGCAGCCCGTTGGGACAGGGGAATGAAAAACTGTTTTTT
>14|TRBJ2-7|TRBV19|TRBD1|once
CASSPGQGVYEQYF
TGTGCCAGTAGCCCTGGGCAGGGGGTTTACGAGCAGTACTTC
>13|TRBJ1-5|TRBV30|NA|many
CAWTGDLNQPQHF
TGTGCCTGGACAGGGGATCTAAATCAGCCCCAGCATTTT
>15|TRBJ1-5|TRBV24-1|NA|NA
CATSDGWGRSQPQHF
TGTGCCACCAGTGATGGGTGGGGGCGAAGTCAGCCCCAGCATTTT
>13|TRBJ1-5|TRBV11-2|NA|NA
CASSRGRGQPQHF
TGTGCCAGCAGCCGCGGTCGGGGTCAGCCCCAGCATTTT
>17|TRBJ1-2|TRBV24-1|TRBD1|NA
CATSDHRRDRGFYGYTF
TGTGCCACCAGTGATCACCGCCGGGACAGGGGATTCTATGGCTACACCTTC
>14|TRBJ1-4|TRBV7-6|NA|NA
CASSLHQTNEKLFF
TGTGCCAGCAGCTTACATCAAACTAATGAAAAACTGTTTTTT
>12|TRBJ1-2|TRBV6-5|NA|NA
CASSWTDSGYTF
TGTGCCAGCAGTTGGACAGATTCAGGCTACACCTTC
>12|TRBJ1-1|TRBV6-5|NA|NA
CASSPSFAEAFF
TGTGCCAGCAGTCCCTCGTTTGCTGAAGCTTTCTTT
>16|TRBJ2-2|TRBV18|NA|NA
CASSPEGRGYTGELFF
TGTGCCAGCTCACCAGAAGGGCGCGGGTATACCGGGGAGCTGTTTTTT
>15|TRBJ1-4|TRBV5-4|NA|NA
CATQVRAGINEKLFF
TGTGCCACCCAAGTACGTGCAGGGATCAATGAAAAACTGTTTTTT
>13|TRBJ2-3|TRBV11-3|NA|few
CASSFTGSDTQYF
TGTGCCAGCAGCTTCACAGGGAGTGATACGCAGTATTTT
>14|TRBJ1-6|TRBV6-1|NA|NA
CASSEAGADSPLHF
TGTGCCAGCAGTGAAGCAGGGGCGGATTCACCCCTCCACTTT
>14|TRBJ1-1|TRBV11-2|TRBD1|NA
CASSSQGLNTEAFF
TGTGCCAGCAGCTCACAGGGGTTGAACACTGAAGCTTTCTTT
>13|TRBJ1-6|TRBV7-2|NA|NA
CASSLQRESPLHF
TGTGCCAGCAGCTTACAGAGGGAATCACCCCTCCACTTT
>15|TRBJ1-1|TRBV6-5|NA|NA
CASLKGGGVLTEAFF
TGTGCCAGCCTTAAAGGGGGGGGCGTCTTAACTGAAGCTTTCTTT
>15|TRBJ1-6|TRBV7-9|TRBD1|few
CASSPRGPESSPLHF
TGTGCCAGCAGCCCCAGGGGGCCCGAGAGTTCACCCCTCCACTTT
>19|TRBJ1-4|TRBV28|NA|NA
CASSPPSGFGQGQDEKLFF
TGTGCCAGCAGTCCACCGTCTGGATTTGGGCAGGGCCAGGATGAAAAACTGTTTTTT
>14|TRBJ2-1|TRBV20-1|TRBD2|NA
CSASARTSRGEQFF
TGCAGTGCTAGTGCCCGGACTAGCCGCGGTGAGCAGTTCTTC
>14|TRBJ1-1|TRBV5-4|TRBD1|NA
CASSRDRGSTEAFF
TGTGCCAGCAGTAGGGACAGGGGAAGTACTGAAGCTTTCTTT
>15|TRBJ2-5|TRBV6-5|TRBD1|NA
CASMPTTGGQETQYF
TGTGCCAGCATGCCTACGACAGGGGGCCAAGAGACCCAGTACTTC
>15|TRBJ2-2|TRBV19|NA|NA
CASSIWGRNTGELFF
TGTGCCAGTAGTATCTGGGGCAGAAACACCGGGGAGCTGTTTTTT
>14|TRBJ1-5|TRBV15|NA|NA
CATSRPQGNQPQHF
TGTGCCACCAGCAGACCTCAGGGGAATCAGCCCCAGCATTTT